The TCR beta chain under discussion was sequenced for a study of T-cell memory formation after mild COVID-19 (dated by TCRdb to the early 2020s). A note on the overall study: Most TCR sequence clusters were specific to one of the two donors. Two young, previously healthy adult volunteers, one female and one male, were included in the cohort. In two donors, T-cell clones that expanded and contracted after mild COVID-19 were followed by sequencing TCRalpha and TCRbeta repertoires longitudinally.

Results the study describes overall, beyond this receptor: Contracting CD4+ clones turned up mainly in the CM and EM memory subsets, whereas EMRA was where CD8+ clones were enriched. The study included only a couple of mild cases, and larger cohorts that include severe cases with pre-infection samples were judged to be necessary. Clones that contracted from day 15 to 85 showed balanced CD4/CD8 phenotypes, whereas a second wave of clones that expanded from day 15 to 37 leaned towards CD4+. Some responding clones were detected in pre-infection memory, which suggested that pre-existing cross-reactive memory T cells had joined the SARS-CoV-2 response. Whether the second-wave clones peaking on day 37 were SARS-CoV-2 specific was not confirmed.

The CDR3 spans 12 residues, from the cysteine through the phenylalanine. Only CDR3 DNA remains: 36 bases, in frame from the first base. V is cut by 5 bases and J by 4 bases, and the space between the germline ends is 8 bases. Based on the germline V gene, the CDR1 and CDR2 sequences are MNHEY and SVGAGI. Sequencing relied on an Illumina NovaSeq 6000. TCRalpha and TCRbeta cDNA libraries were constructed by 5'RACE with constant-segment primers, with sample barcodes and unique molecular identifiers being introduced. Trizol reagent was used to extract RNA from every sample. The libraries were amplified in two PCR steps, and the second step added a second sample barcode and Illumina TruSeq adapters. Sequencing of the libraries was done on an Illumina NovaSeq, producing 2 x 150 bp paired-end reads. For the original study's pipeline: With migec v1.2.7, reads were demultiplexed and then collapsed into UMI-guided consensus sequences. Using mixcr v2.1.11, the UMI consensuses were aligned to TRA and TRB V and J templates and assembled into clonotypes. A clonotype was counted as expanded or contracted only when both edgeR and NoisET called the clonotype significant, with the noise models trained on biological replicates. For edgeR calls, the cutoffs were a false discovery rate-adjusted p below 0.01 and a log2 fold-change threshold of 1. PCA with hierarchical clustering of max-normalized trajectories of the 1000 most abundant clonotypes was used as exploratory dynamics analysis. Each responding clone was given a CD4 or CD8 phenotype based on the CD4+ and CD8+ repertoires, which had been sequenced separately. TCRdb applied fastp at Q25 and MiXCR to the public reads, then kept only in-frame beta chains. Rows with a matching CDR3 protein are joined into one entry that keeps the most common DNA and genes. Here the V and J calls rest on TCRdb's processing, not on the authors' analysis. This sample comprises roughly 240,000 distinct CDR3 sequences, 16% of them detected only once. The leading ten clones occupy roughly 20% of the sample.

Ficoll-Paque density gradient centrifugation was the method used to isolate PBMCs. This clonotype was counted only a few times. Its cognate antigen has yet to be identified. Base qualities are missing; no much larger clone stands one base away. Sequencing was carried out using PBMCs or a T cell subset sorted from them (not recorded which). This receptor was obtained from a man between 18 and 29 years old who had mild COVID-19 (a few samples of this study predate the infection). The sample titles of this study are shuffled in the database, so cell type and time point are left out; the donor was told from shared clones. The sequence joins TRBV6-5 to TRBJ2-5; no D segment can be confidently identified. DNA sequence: TGTGCCAGCAGTATGAAGAGAGAGACCCAGTACTTC. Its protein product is CASSMKRETQYF.